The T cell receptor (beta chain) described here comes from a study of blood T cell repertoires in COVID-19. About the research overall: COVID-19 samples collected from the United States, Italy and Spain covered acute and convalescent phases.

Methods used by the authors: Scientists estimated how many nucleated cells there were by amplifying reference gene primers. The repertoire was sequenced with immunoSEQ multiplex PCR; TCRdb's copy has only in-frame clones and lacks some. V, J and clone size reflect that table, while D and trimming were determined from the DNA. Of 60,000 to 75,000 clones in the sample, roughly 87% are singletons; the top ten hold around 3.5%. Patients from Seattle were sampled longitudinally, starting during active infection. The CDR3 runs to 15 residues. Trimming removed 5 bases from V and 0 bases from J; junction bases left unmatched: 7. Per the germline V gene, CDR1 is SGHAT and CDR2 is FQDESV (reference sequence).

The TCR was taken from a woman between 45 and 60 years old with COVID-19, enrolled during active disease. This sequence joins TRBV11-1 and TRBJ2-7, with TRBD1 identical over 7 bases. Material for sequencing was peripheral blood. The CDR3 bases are TGTGCCAGCAGCCCCCAGGGGGTCCCCTCCTACGAGCAGTACTTC. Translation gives CASSPQGVPSYEQYF.